The next 18 T cell receptor beta chains were all read from a single sample in a study of shared clonotypes between healthy human individuals. Here immunoSEQ multiplex PCR was the method, and the copy in TCRdb shows in-frame clones only, minus some. The table includes about 2,200,000 clones, under 95% detected once. Naive CD8 cells lacked CD45RO and underwent positive selection for CCR7, leaving out terminally differentiated effector memory CD45RA+ cells. The sample comprised naive CD8+ T cells from PBMCs. These receptors were collected from a man aged 18 to 29 in good health. Some clones in this sample may be carry-over from other donors' samples.

This chain links TRBV15 with TRBJ1-4; no reliable D call. The CDR3 is made up of 17 amino acids. Trimming left V 0 bases short and J 0 bases short, with 11 bases between. From germline, CDR1 is LNHNV and CDR2 YYDKDF (reference sequence). The CDR3 region has the DNA TGTGCCACCAGCAGAGAGATTTACCCTGCAACTAATGAAAAACTGTTTTTT. Its protein product is CATSREIYPATNEKLFF.

This chain's CDR3 is CASSSPRGGTYEQYF. CDR3 nucleotides: TGTGCCAGCAGCTCGCCCCGGGGGGGCACCTACGAGCAGTACTTC. The rearrangement uses TRBV2 and TRBJ2-7, with 8 positions matching TRBD2. Germline trimming cut 6 bases from V and 2 bases from J; bases unmatched to any gene: 9. This CDR3 contains 15 residues. Germline lookup yields CDR1 SNHLY and CDR2 FYNNEI.

This chain uses TRBV1 with TRBJ2-7; TRBD2, the D gene given by the table, was not confirmed from the DNA. TRBV1 is marked as a pseudogene. The CDR3 contains 15 residues. CDR3 coding DNA: TGCACCAGCAGCCAAGGGGGGACTAGCGTCCACGAGCAGTACTTC. It translates to CTSSQGGTSVHEQYF.

This clone was recorded a few times. V gene TRBV4-1 combines with J gene TRBJ1-1; D gene uncertain. The CDR3 consists of 15 residues. Germline V gene data show CDR1 as MGHRA and CDR2 as YSYEKL. V lost 4 bases, J lost 5 bases, and 17 bases lay in between. The CDR3 DNA reads TGCGCCAGCAGCCCGCGGGATCCCAAGAGGACTGAAGCTTTCTTT. Translated: CASSPRDPKRTEAFF.

The chain combines TRBV6-5 with TRBJ1-2, with D maybe TRBD1 (6 bases). The CDR3 sequence is 16 residues long. V was shortened by 1 base and J by 10 bases, with 22 bases between the two germline ends. From germline, CDR1 is MNHEY and CDR2 SVGAGI. The CDR3 nucleotides read TGTGCCAGCAGTTACTTCCTAGGGGGGCGCTTTGTTGACTACACCTTC. This gives the protein CASSYFLGGRFVDYTF.

The chain recombines TRBV2 with TRBJ1-1; D might be TRBD1 (5 bases). The V end was cut by 4 bases, the J end by 1 base, with 10 bases between. CDR1 is SNHLY, CDR2 FYNNEI, per germline. The CDR3 runs to 14 residues. CDR3 in amino acids: CASSATAANTEAFF. CDR3 DNA: TGTGCCAGCAGTGCGACAGCGGCGAACACTGAAGCTTTCTTT.

V usage is TRBV7-3 and J usage is TRBJ2-3; D gene uncertain. V lost 2 bases and J 6 bases, leaving 9 bases between the germline ends. This CDR3 has 13 amino acids. Germline V gives CDR1 SGHTA, CDR2 FQGTGA. This CDR3 reads CASSLSQPDTQYF. CDR3 sequence (DNA): TGTGCCAGCAGCTTATCCCAACCGGATACGCAGTATTTT.

The rearrangement links TRBV11-2 to TRBJ1-2; TRBD1 matches at 9 bases. There are 15 residues in the CDR3. In germline, CDR1 is SGHAT, CDR2 FQNNGV. V dropped 0 bases and J dropped 5; count of bases not matched to a gene: 4. The CDR3 loop is CASSLDGTGSYGYTF. In nucleotides, the CDR3 is TGTGCCAGCAGCTTAGATGGGACAGGGAGTTATGGCTACACCTTC.

The chain has TRBV4-1 and TRBJ2-1, with D perhaps TRBD1 or TRBD2 (5 bases each). Germline CDR1 is MGHRA and CDR2 is YSYEKL. Trimming shortened V by 1 base and J by 4 bases, and 14 bases separated the two germline ends. CDR3 length: 16 residues. CDR3 coding DNA: TGCGCCAGCAGCCAAGCCGGGACCGTAGTTTACAATGAGCAGTTCTTC. It yields the protein CASSQAGTVVYNEQFF.

The chain uses TRBV11-3 and TRBJ2-1; no firm D call. The germline V gene encodes CDR1 SGHNT and CDR2 YENEEA. V dropped 3 bases and J dropped 4 bases, with 13 bases sitting between them. The CDR3 is 15 amino acids. The CDR3 protein is CASSFPGSAYNEQFF. In DNA form, the CDR3 reads TGTGCCAGCAGCTTCCCCGGCTCGGCTTACAATGAGCAGTTCTTC.

The chain is built from TRBV28 and TRBJ2-7; no clear D. CDR1 and CDR2 (germline): MDHEN, SYDVKM. The CDR3 has 13 amino acids. Trimming removed 6 bases from V and 0 bases from J, with 9 bases in between. The CDR3 DNA is TGTGCCAGCAGGTTTCAGAGCTCCTACGAGCAGTACTTC. As protein: CASRFQSSYEQYF.

The rearrangement uses TRBV5-1 and TRBJ2-1; 11 bases align to TRBD2. J lost 8 bases, V lost 2 bases, and 6 bases had no gene match. The germline V gene has CDR1 SGHRS and CDR2 YFSETQ. CDR3 length: 15 amino acids. CDR3 amino acids: CASSLGLAGGHEQFF. CDR3 bases: TGCGCCAGCAGCTTAGGCCTAGCGGGAGGCCATGAGCAGTTCTTC.

The CDR3 reads CASTLRGTGELFF. DNA of the CDR3: TGTGCCAGCACCCTCCGCGGAACCGGGGAGCTGTTTTTT. The chain employs TRBV27 and TRBJ2-2; D not resolved. This CDR3 region has 13 residues. V was trimmed by 7 bases and J by 5 bases, leaving 11 bases between them. Germline CDR1 MNHEY, CDR2 SMNVEV (reference sequence).

The chain uses TRBV14 and TRBJ1-1; 8 nucleotides align to TRBD1. Germline V CDR1 and CDR2: SGHDN, FVKESK. The junction had 8 bases not matched to a gene; V was cut back by 4 bases and J by 4 bases. The CDR3 loop spans 15 amino acids. This CDR3 reads CASSLGQGSFTEAFF. In DNA form, the CDR3 reads TGTGCCAGCAGCCTCGGACAGGGTAGTTTCACTGAAGCTTTCTTT.

This sequence joins TRBV14 and TRBJ2-7; D not certain. This CDR3 has 13 residues. CDR1 is SGHDN and CDR2 is FVKESK in the germline V gene. Trimming cost V 0 bases and J 1 base, with 4 bases left between them. The CDR3: CASSQDLSYEQYF. DNA for the CDR3: TGTGCCAGCAGCCAAGACCTATCCTACGAGCAGTACTTC.

V usage is TRBV9 and J usage is TRBJ2-1; TRBD1 agrees at 7 bases. Germline V gene data show CDR1 as SGDLS and CDR2 as YYNGEE. The CDR3 extends over 12 amino acids. With 3 bases clipped from V and 9 bases from J, the junction kept 3 bases outside the gene matches. The DNA of the CDR3 is TGTGCCAGCAGCGGCAACAGGGGTGAGCAGTTCTTC. It translates to CASSGNRGEQFF.

The chain employs TRBV4-1 and TRBJ2-5; TRBD2 might be the D (6 bases). Germline-derived CDR1 and CDR2 are MGHRA and YSYEKL. Trimming pared 1 base from V and 5 bases from J, leaving 23 bases between. The CDR3 has 18 amino acids. In DNA form, the CDR3 reads TGCGCCAGCAGCCAAGGAGCTCCGGGAGAGGGAAGATTTGAGACCCAGTACTTC. Its protein product is CASSQGAPGEGRFETQYF.

The chain carries TRBV19 and TRBJ1-2, with TRBD1 as a possible D gene (6 bases). The V end lost 3 bases, the J end lost 7 bases, and 24 bases lay between the germline ends. The CDR3 is 17 residues long. Germline V CDR1 and CDR2: LNHDA, SQIVND (reference sequence). The CDR3: CASSINSGEDPDSGYTF. DNA for the CDR3: TGTGCCAGTAGTATTAACTCGGGTGAGGATCCGGACAGTGGCTACACCTTC. Looking up the rest from reference TRBV19 and TRBJ1-2 gives the full variable domain: DGGITQSPKYLFRKEGQNVTLSCEQNLNHDAMYWYRQDPGQGLRLIYYSQIVNDFQKGDIAEGYSVSREKKESFPLTVTSAQKNPTAFYLCASSINSGEDPDSGYTFGSGTRLTVV.